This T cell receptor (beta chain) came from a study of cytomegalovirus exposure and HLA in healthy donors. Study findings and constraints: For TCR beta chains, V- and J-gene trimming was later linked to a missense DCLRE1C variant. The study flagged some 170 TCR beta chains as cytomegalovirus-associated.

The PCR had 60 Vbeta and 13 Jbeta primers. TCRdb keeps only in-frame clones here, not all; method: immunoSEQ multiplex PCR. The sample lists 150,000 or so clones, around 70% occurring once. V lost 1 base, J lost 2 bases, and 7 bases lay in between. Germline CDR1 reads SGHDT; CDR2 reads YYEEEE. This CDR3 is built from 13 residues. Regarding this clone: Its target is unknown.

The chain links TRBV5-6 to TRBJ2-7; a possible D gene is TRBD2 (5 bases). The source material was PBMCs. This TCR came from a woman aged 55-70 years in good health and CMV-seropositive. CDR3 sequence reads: CASSLTGTYEQYF. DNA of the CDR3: TGTGCCAGCAGCTTGACGGGGACCTACGAGCAGTACTTC.